The 26 T cell receptor beta chains reported below all come from one sample, sequenced in a study of cytotoxic CD8 clonotypes in ibrutinib-treated CLL. TCRdb's table, derived via immunoSEQ multiplex PCR, lists solely in-frame clones and lacks some. Found here are 130,000 or so clones, roughly 85% of them singletons; the top ten hold around 2%. The sample was PBMCs, taken after 24 months of ibrutinib treatment. All receptors derive from a human donor with chronic lymphocytic leukemia.

The table lists this clone with a few counts. This chain uses TRBV5-1 with TRBJ2-2; TRBD2 is a possible D gene (6 bases). Looked up from germline, CDR1 is SGHRS and CDR2 is YFSETQ. This CDR3 has 15 residues. The germline V and J ends were trimmed by 4 bases and 0 bases, with 10 bases remaining between them. The DNA of the CDR3 is TGCGCCAGCAGCCTCGGGACTTCGAACACCGGGGAGCTGTTTTTT. Translated, it gives CASSLGTSNTGELFF.

J is TRBJ2-2 and V is TRBV7-3; 9 bases fit TRBD1. CDR1 and CDR2 from the germline V gene are SGHTA and FQGTGA. CDR3 length: 16 residues. V dropped 5 bases and J dropped 6; count of bases not matched to a gene: 10. CDR3 amino acids: CASSPGTGQGAGELFF. The CDR3 region has the DNA TGTGCCAGCAGCCCGGGGACAGGGCAGGGGGCCGGGGAGCTGTTTTTT.

V gene TRBV6-5 combines with J gene TRBJ2-7; 9 positions match TRBD2. The CDR3 has 16 amino acids. V gave up 0 bases and J gave up 3 bases; unmatched junction bases: 6. Germline CDR1 is MNHEY and CDR2 is SVGAGI. The DNA of the CDR3 is TGTGCCAGCAGTTACTCGGGGGGTAGCGGGGGCTACGAGCAGTACTTC. Its translation: CASSYSGGSGGYEQYF.

This clone was observed a handful of times. The chain employs TRBV19 and TRBJ1-6; TRBD1 might be the D (6 bases). The CDR3 spans 15 residues. Trimming pared 4 bases from V and 7 bases from J, leaving 14 bases between. Germline values: CDR1 LNHDA, CDR2 SQIVND (reference sequence). CDR3 coding DNA: TGTGCCAGTAGTAGAAAGAACCAGGGGAATTCACCCCTCCACTTT. It translates to CASSRKNQGNSPLHF.

The V call is TRBV4-1, the J call TRBJ2-1, with 16 bases matching TRBD2. J gave up 14 bases and V 5 bases, and 6 bases lay outside the gene matches. Germline CDR1 and CDR2: MGHRA and YSYEKL. CDR3 length: 14 residues. The chain's CDR3 is CASSTGLAGGSEFF. The CDR3 DNA reads TGCGCCAGCAGCACGGGACTAGCGGGGGGGTCCGAGTTCTTC.

The chain recombines TRBV6-6 with TRBJ2-1; 9 bases map to TRBD2. Germline V gene data show CDR1 as MNHNY and CDR2 as SVGAGI (reference sequence). This CDR3 region has 13 residues. J gave up 7 bases and V 11 bases, and 9 bases lay outside the gene matches. CDR3 nucleotides: TGTGCCTCAGGCGGGAGGGTGTCGAATGAGCAGTTCTTC. Its protein product is CASGGRVSNEQFF.

This sequence joins TRBV6-5 and TRBJ2-7; TRBD2 matches 7 bases. Germline loops: CDR1 MNHEY, CDR2 SVGAGI. The length of the CDR3 is 14 residues. Unmatched junction bases numbered 10, after V lost 7 bases and J lost 4 bases. The CDR3, as DNA: TGTGCCAGCATCGGGGGGTCAAGATTGTACGAGCAGTACTTC. Translation: CASIGGSRLYEQYF.

The rearrangement uses TRBV4-3 and TRBJ2-1, with D tentatively TRBD1 (7 bases). From germline, CDR1 is LGHNA and CDR2 YSLEER. The CDR3 runs 16 residues. Trimming cost V 1 base and J 4 bases, with 14 bases left between them. The CDR3 nucleotides read TGCGCCAGCAGCCAAGGGAGGGGGCCATTATACAATGAGCAGTTCTTC. Its translation is CASSQGRGPLYNEQFF.

The rearrangement links TRBV30 to TRBJ1-2; 8 nucleotides align to TRBD1. Germline-derived CDR1 and CDR2 are GTSNPN and SVGIG (reference sequence). J was trimmed by 1 base and V by 3 bases; bases with no gene match: 7. The CDR3 is 15 amino acids. CDR3 DNA sequence: TGTGCCTGGAGCCACGGACAGGGCGTTAACTATGGCTACACCTTC. Protein product: CAWSHGQGVNYGYTF.

The J gene is TRBJ1-2, the V gene TRBV5-6; 9 bases match TRBD1. The V gene end was trimmed by 0 bases and the J gene end by 4 bases; junction bases not matched to a gene: 4. This CDR3 comprises 15 residues. Germline V gene sequence: CDR1 SGHDT, CDR2 YYEEEE. CDR3 sequence reads: CASSLGDRDIYGYTF. For the CDR3, the DNA is TGTGCCAGCAGCTTGGGGGACAGGGATATCTATGGCTACACCTTC.

The V gene is TRBV29-1, the J gene TRBJ2-1, with no clear D. V was trimmed by 2 bases and J by 4 bases, leaving 15 bases between them. The CDR3 length is 15 residues. The germline CDR1 and CDR2 sequences are SQVTM and ANQGSEA. CDR3 protein: CSVEPETRSYNEQFF. The CDR3 coding sequence is TGCAGCGTTGAACCTGAGACAAGGAGTTACAATGAGCAGTTCTTC.

This chain links TRBV12-5 with TRBJ1-1; no clear D. The V and J ends lost 1 base and 6 bases respectively, with 15 bases between them. The CDR3 totals 15 residues. CDR1 and CDR2 from the germline V gene are LGHNT and FRNRAP. The CDR3 DNA sequence: TGTGCTAGTGGTTTGGACTCACTGGGCGTCCCTGAAGCTTTCTTT. This encodes CASGLDSLGVPEAFF. The variable domain in full, with the rest retrieved from reference TRBV12-5 and TRBJ1-1, is DARVTQTPRHKVTEMGQEVTMRCQPILGHNTVFWYRQTMMQGLELLAYFRNRAPLDDSGMPKDRFSAEMPDATLATLKIQPSEPRDSAVYFCASGLDSLGVPEAFFGQGTRLTVV.

CDR3 bases: TGCGCCAGCAGCTTCCGGACGATCGATTACGAGCAGTACTTC. This sequence encodes CASSFRTIDYEQYF. The chain recombines TRBV5-1 with TRBJ2-7; D call uncertain. V lost 2 bases and J 4 bases, leaving 13 bases between the germline ends. In germline, CDR1 is SGHRS, CDR2 YFSETQ. This CDR3 region has 14 residues. Looking up the rest from reference TRBV5-1 and TRBJ2-7 gives the full variable domain: KAGVTQTPRYLIKTRGQQVTLSCSPISGHRSVSWYQQTPGQGLQFLFEYFSETQRNKGNFPGRFSGRQFSNSRSEMNVSTLELGDSALYLCASSFRTIDYEQYFGPGTRLTVT.

This chain connects TRBV10-2 to TRBJ2-7, with 7 positions matching TRBD1. The length of the CDR3 is 14 residues. With V trimmed by 6 bases and J by 5 bases, 10 bases remained unmatched. Germline-derived CDR1 and CDR2 are WSHSY and SAAADI. Written as DNA, the CDR3 is TGCGCCAGCAGACGGGGACAGATCTTGAACGAGCAGTACTTC. Translated, it gives CASRRGQILNEQYF.

The V gene is TRBV9, the J gene TRBJ1-6; TRBD1 might be the D (5 bases). The germline CDR1 and CDR2 sequences are SGDLS and YYNGEE. The CDR3 extends over 17 amino acids. V was clipped by 3 bases and J by 0 bases, with 13 bases between them. CDR3 protein: CASSGQTGSSYNSPLHF. The CDR3 region has the DNA TGTGCCAGCAGCGGACAGACGGGGAGCTCCTATAATTCACCCCTCCACTTT.

This chain links TRBV7-2 with TRBJ1-5, with 7 bases lining up with TRBD1. The CDR3 extends over 15 amino acids. V was pared by 2 bases and J by 2 bases, with 3 bases of the junction left unmatched. Looked up from germline, CDR1 is SGHTA and CDR2 is FQGNSA. CDR3 DNA sequence: TGTGCCAGCAGCTTACGGCAGGGGGGCAATCAGCCCCAGCATTTT. Translation gives CASSLRQGGNQPQHF.

The CDR3 spells CASSQVGYVDEQYF. The CDR3 DNA reads as TGTGCCAGCAGCCAAGTGGGCTATGTCGACGAGCAGTACTTC. The V and J genes are TRBV4-2 and TRBJ2-7; D remains ambiguous. The CDR3 runs 14 residues. V lost 1 base and J 5 bases, leaving 12 bases between the germline ends. Germline CDR1 is LGHNA and CDR2 is YNFKEQ.

The chain uses TRBV28 and TRBJ2-7, with 8 bases identical to TRBD2. The ends lost 6 bases at V and 2 bases at J; junction bases unmatched: 15. This CDR3 region has 17 residues. From germline, CDR1 is MDHEN and CDR2 SYDVKM. CDR3 sequence reads: CASSPWIGLAGPYEQYF. The CDR3 DNA is TGTGCCAGCAGCCCATGGATAGGGTTAGCGGGGCCCTACGAGCAGTACTTC. The complete variable domain, with remaining parts taken from reference TRBV28 and TRBJ2-7, reads DVKVTQSSRYLVKRTGEKVFLECVQDMDHENMFWYRQDPGLGLRLIYFSYDVKMKEKGDIPEGYSVSREKKERFSLILESASTNQTSMYLCASSPWIGLAGPYEQYFGPGTRLTVT.

This chain joins TRBV5-4 and TRBJ2-7; perhaps TRBD2 as D (5 bases). The CDR3 length is 16 residues. Germline loops: CDR1 SGHNT, CDR2 YYREEE (reference sequence). V was cut by 2 bases and J by 0 bases, with 15 bases left in between. The CDR3 coding sequence is TGTGCCAGCAGCTTAGGCCTAGCTCAATCCTCCTACGAGCAGTACTTC. Its translation is CASSLGLAQSSYEQYF.

This clone turned up a few times. The chain joins TRBV19 to TRBJ1-5, with 12 bases matching TRBD1. In germline, CDR1 is LNHDA, CDR2 SQIVND (reference sequence). V lost 4 bases, J lost 7 bases, and 8 bases stayed unmatched. The CDR3 is 16 residues long. The DNA for the CDR3 is TGTGCCAGTAGTAGCTGGGGACAGGGGGCAGGACAGCCCCAGCATTTT. This codes for CASSSWGQGAGQPQHF.

This chain connects TRBV9 to TRBJ2-3; D call uncertain. The germline gives CDR1 SGDLS, CDR2 YYNGEE. The germline V and J ends were trimmed by 1 base and 2 bases, with 5 bases remaining between them. This CDR3 region has 13 residues. CDR3 DNA: TGTGCCAGCAGCGTACTTGTCACAGATACGCAGTATTTT. It yields the protein CASSVLVTDTQYF. Together with reference TRBV9 and TRBJ2-3, the CDR3 gives the full variable domain: DSGVTQTPKHLITATGQRVTLRCSPRSGDLSVYWYQQSLDQGLQFLIQYYNGEERAKGNILERFSAQQFPDLHSELNLSSLELGDSALYFCASSVLVTDTQYFGPGTRLTVL.

This chain links TRBV27 with TRBJ2-1, with D tentatively TRBD1 (5 bases). Germline CDR1 and CDR2: MNHEY and SMNVEV (reference sequence). CDR3 length equals 15 residues. The germline V and J ends were trimmed by 3 bases and 5 bases, with 14 bases remaining between them. CDR3 sequence (DNA): TGTGCCAGCAGTTTCAGGGCCCACTCTGACAATGAGCAGTTCTTC. Its protein is CASSFRAHSDNEQFF.

V is TRBV11-3 and J is TRBJ2-2; possibly TRBD1 for D (6 bases). The CDR3 totals 15 residues. Germline V CDR1 and CDR2: SGHNT, YENEEA. Deletions cut 4 bases from V and 4 bases from J, with 13 bases between. The CDR3 coding sequence is TGTGCCAGCAGCTCACCCGGACAGCCCACCGGGGAGCTGTTTTTT. Translated: CASSSPGQPTGELFF.

The CDR3 sequence: CASSKRRSVLGNQPQHF. In nucleotides, the CDR3 is TGTGCCAGCAGCAAAAGGAGGTCGGTCCTTGGCAATCAGCCCCAGCATTTT. The rearrangement joins TRBV21-1 to TRBJ1-5. TRBV21-1 is reported as a pseudogene. CDR3 length: 17 amino acids.

This clone was seen more than once but under ten times. The rearrangement uses TRBV10-3 and TRBJ2-2; D is perhaps TRBD2 (7 bases). Germline lookup yields CDR1 ENHRY and CDR2 SYGVKD. V lost 6 bases, J lost 3 bases, and 11 bases lay in between. The CDR3 is made up of 14 amino acids. The CDR3 DNA follows: TGTGCCATCAGGGAAGGGGGGGACACCGGGGAGCTGTTTTTT. Protein product: CAIREGGDTGELFF.

J is TRBJ2-5 and V is TRBV15; tentatively, D is TRBD1 or TRBD2 (5 bases each). CDR1 and CDR2 (germline): LNHNV, YYDKDF (reference sequence). CDR3 length equals 14 residues. Between the trimmed V and J ends, which lost 3 bases and 1 base, there was a span of 9 bases. CDR3 sequence reads: CATSRPGTQETQYF. In DNA form, the CDR3 reads TGTGCCACCAGCAGGCCCGGGACCCAAGAGACCCAGTACTTC. Full variable domain (rest looked up from reference TRBV15 and TRBJ2-5): DAMVIQNPRYQVTQFGKPVTLSCSQTLNHNVMYWYQQKSSQAPKLLFHYYDKDFNNEADTPDNFQSRRPNTSFCFLDIRSPGLGDTAMYLCATSRPGTQETQYFGPGTRLLVL.